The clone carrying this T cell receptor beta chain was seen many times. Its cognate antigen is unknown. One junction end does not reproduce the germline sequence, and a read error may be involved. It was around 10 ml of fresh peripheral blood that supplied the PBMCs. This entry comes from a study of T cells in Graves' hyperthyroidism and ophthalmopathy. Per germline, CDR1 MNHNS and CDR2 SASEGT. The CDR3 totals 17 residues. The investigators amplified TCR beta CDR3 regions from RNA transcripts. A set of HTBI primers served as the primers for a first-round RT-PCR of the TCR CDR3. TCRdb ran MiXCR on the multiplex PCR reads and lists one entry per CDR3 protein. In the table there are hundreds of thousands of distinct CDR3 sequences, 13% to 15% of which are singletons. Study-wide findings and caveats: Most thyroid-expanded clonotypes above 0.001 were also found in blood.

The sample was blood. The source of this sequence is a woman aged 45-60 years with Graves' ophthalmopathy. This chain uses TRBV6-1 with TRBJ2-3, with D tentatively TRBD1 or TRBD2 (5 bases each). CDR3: CASSPPGLAARTDTHYF. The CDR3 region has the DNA TGTGCCAGCAGTCCCCCGGGGCTAGCAGCCCGCACAGATACGCATTATTTT.